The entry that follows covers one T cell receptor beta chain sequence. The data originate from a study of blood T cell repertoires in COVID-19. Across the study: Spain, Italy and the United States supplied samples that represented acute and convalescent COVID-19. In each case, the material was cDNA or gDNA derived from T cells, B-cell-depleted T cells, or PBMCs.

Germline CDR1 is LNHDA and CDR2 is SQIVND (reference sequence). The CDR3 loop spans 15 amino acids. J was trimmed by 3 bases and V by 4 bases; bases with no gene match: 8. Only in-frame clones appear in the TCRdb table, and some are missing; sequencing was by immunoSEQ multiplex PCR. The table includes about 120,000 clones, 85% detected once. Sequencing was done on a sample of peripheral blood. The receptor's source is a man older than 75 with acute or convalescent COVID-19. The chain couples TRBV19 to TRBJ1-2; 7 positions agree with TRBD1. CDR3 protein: CASSTGQAGYYGYTF. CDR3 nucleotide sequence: TGTGCCAGTAGTACTGGACAGGCCGGATACTATGGCTACACCTTC.